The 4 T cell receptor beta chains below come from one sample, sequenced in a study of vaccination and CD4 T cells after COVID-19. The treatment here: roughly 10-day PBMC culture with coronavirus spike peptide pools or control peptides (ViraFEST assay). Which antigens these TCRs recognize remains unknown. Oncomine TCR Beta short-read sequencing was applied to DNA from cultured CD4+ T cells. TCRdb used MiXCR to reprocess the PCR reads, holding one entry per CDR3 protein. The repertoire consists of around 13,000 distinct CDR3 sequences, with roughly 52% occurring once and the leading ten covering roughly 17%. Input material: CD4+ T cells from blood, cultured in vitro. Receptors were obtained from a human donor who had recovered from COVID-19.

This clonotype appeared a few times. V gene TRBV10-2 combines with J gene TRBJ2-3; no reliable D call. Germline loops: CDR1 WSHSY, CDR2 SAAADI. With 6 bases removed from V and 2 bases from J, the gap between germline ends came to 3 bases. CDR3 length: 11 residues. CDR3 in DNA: TGCGCCAGCAGACACACAGATACGCAGTATTTT. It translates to CASRHTDTQYF.

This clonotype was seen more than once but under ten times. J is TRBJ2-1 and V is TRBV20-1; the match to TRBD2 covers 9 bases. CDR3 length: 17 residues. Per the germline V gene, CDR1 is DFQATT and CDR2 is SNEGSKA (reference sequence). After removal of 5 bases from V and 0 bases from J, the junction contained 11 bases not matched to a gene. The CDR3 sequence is CSAPSAGGGDSYNEQFF. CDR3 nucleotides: TGCAGTGCTCCATCAGCGGGAGGTGGAGACTCCTACAATGAGCAGTTCTTC.

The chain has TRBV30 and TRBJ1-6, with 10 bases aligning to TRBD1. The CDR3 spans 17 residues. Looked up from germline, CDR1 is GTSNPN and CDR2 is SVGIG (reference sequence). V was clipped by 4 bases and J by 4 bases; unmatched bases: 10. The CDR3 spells CAWNRGDRGKYNSPLHF. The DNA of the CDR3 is TGTGCCTGGAATAGAGGGGACAGGGGAAAATATAATTCACCCCTCCACTTT.

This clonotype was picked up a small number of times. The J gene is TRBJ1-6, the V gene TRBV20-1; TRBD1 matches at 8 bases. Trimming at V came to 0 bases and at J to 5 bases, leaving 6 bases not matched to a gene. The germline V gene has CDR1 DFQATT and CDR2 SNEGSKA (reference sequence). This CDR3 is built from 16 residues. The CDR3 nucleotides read TGCAGTGCTAGAGATTTGGACAGGGAGCATAATTCACCCCTCCACTTT. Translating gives CSARDLDREHNSPLHF.